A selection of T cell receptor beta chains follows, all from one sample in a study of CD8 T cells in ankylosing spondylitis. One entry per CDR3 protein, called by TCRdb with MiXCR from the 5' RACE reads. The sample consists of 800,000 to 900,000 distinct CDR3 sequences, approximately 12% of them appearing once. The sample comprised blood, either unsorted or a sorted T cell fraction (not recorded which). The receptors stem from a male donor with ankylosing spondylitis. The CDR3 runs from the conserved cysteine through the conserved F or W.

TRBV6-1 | CASSKSNLPETQYF
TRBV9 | CASSVEPRYEQYF
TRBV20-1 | CSASLAPQGYNEQFF
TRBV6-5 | CASSYSGGWTTQYF
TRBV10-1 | CASSLDGFSYEQYF
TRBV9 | CASSPTDRATEAFF
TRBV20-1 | CSAGRRGNFLVTQYF
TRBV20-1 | CSARSSGRHSYNEQFF
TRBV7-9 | CASSLDRPTYEQYF
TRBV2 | CASTFLLGTGELFF
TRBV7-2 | CASSLRTSAAPDTQYF
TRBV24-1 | CATSDADFSSYNEQFF
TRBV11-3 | CASSFSVTSSNEQFF
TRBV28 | CASSLGQVGYTF
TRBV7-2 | CASTWTGQETQYF
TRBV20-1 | CSAPMGGEEKLFF
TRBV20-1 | CSARWGAVYNEQFF
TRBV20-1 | CSASTLSGVTYEQYF
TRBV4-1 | CASSLPGTLNTEAFF
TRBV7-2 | CASSVQGQGAYEQYF
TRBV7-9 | CASSLLPDISAGELFF
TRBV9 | CASSEDRAGLYGYTF
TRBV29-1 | CSVFRTREETQYF
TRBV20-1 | CSARASEDYEQYF
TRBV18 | CASSPPRDRDAEAFF